Included here is one T cell receptor (beta chain) sequence, with context. Its antigen remains unidentified. The sample originates from a study of cytomegalovirus exposure and HLA in healthy donors. Overall study context: A data release that came early held tens of millions of unique TCRs from HLA-typed donors. Regarding the study as a whole: When the data were analyzed later, several of the most significant clusters appeared to be linked to common viral pathogens. Associated with HLA alleles at 0.05 false discovery rate in a later analysis were 16,951 TCR beta sequences.

With 60 Vbeta and 13 Jbeta primers, the PCR was carried out. The table came from immunoSEQ multiplex PCR; TCRdb's copy has only in-frame clones and leaves some out. The sample includes approximately 150,000 clones, roughly two thirds of them seen just once. The origin of this receptor is a male donor in good health and CMV-seronegative. Sequenced input: PBMCs.

DNA of the CDR3: TGTGCCAGCAGTACACAGGGGGATACTGAAGCTTTCTTT. It translates to CASSTQGDTEAFF. The chain combines TRBV11-3 with TRBJ1-1, with 8 bases that match TRBD1. The CDR3 covers 13 residues. From germline, CDR1 is SGHNT and CDR2 YENEEA. V shed 6 bases and J 5 bases; nucleotides not matched to a gene: 5.